The 6 T cell receptor beta chains presented below share a single source sample, sequenced in a study of blood T cell repertoires in COVID-19. TCRdb's table, derived via immunoSEQ multiplex PCR, lists solely in-frame clones and lacks some. Altogether 55,000 to 75,000 clones are present, 73% being singletons, with the ten largest covering approximately 20%. The source material was peripheral blood. Every receptor here comes from a man in his sixties with acute or convalescent COVID-19.

The chain uses TRBV19 and TRBJ1-2; 7 bases fit TRBD1. This CDR3 is built from 12 residues. V was pared by 6 bases and J by 2 bases, with 0 bases of the junction left unmatched. CDR1 LNHDA and CDR2 SQIVND come from the germline V gene (reference sequence). The CDR3 loop is CASRGQNYGYTF. The DNA for the CDR3 is TGTGCCAGTAGGGGACAGAACTATGGCTACACCTTC.

This clone was counted a single time. The gene calls are TRBV5-4 and TRBJ1-4; D possibly corresponds to TRBD1 (5 bases). Germline V gene lookup returns CDR1 SGHNT and CDR2 YYREEE (reference sequence). V shed 0 bases and J shed 5 bases, with 11 bases lying between them. The CDR3 extends over 15 amino acids. The CDR3 sequence is CASSLAGGSNEKLFF. The CDR3 DNA sequence: TGTGCCAGCAGCTTGGCCGGGGGTAGCAATGAAAAACTGTTTTTT.

The V and J genes are TRBV20-1 and TRBJ2-1, with D perhaps matching TRBD2 (5 bases). Per germline, CDR1 DFQATT and CDR2 SNEGSKA (reference sequence). The CDR3 loop spans 14 amino acids. V gave up 3 bases and J gave up 5 bases, with 14 bases separating them. The CDR3 reads CSASSGNFDNEQFF. CDR3 DNA sequence: TGCAGTGCTAGTTCCGGGAATTTCGACAATGAGCAGTTCTTC.

V is TRBV7-8 and J is TRBJ2-7; 8 bases align to TRBD2. With 2 bases clipped from V and 0 bases from J, the junction kept 0 bases outside the gene matches. Germline values: CDR1 SGHVS, CDR2 FQNEAQ. This CDR3 has 14 amino acids. This CDR3 reads CASSLREGSYEQYF. The DNA of the CDR3 is TGTGCCAGCAGCTTACGGGAGGGCTCCTACGAGCAGTACTTC. The variable domain in full, completed from reference TRBV7-8 and TRBJ2-7, reads GAGVSQSPRYKVAKRGQDVALRCDPISGHVSLFWYQQALGQGPEFLTYFQNEAQLDKSGLPSDRFFAERPEGSVSTLKIQRTQQEDSAVYLCASSLREGSYEQYFGPGTRLTVT.

In this sample, this clone turned up a few times. This chain links TRBV28 with TRBJ2-5; 10 bases map to TRBD1. V was clipped by 6 bases and J by 6 bases; unmatched bases: 10. The CDR3 covers 15 residues. Germline V CDR1 and CDR2: MDHEN, SYDVKM. CDR3 DNA sequence: TGTGCCAGCAGACCGGGACAGGGGTACGGTCAGACCCAGTACTTC. Encoded protein: CASRPGQGYGQTQYF.

The sample holds a few counts of this clone. The chain couples TRBV9 to TRBJ2-3; 11 positions agree with TRBD2. Germline values: CDR1 SGDLS, CDR2 YYNGEE. The CDR3 sequence is 17 residues long. With 7 bases clipped from V and 0 bases from J, the junction kept 10 bases outside the gene matches. CDR3: CASLRLAGGRSTDTQYF. The CDR3 DNA follows: TGTGCCAGCTTGAGGCTAGCGGGGGGCCGGAGCACAGATACGCAGTATTTT.